The sequence of this TCR beta chain was determined in a study of blood T cell repertoires in COVID-19. Study-level information: Samples representing acute and convalescent COVID-19 were sourced from the United States, Italy and Spain. From T cells, B-cell-depleted T cells, or PBMCs came the material, which was cDNA or gDNA.

In the original workflow: Estimation of nucleated cell counts was performed using reference gene primer amplification. Profiling relied on immunoSEQ multiplex PCR, and the TCRdb table lists in-frame clones only, not all of them. The V and J calls and clone size come from that table; D and trimming were worked out from the DNA. This table has some 100,000 clones, around 85% appearing once. Sequenced material: peripheral blood. This receptor was obtained from a man older than 75 with active or convalescent COVID-19.

Written as DNA, the CDR3 is TGTGCCAGCACGCAGGGAGGGTCACCCCTCCACTTT. This gives the protein CASTQGGSPLHF. This chain uses TRBV3-1 (or the pseudogene TRBV3-2) with TRBJ1-6, with D perhaps matching TRBD1 (5 bases). The CDR3 has 12 residues. The V gene's germline CDR1 is LGHDT and CDR2 YNNKEL (reference sequence). The V end was cut by 7 bases, the J end by 10 bases, with 11 bases between.